Reported below is one T cell receptor beta chain. What it recognizes is unknown. Read data end 3 residues before the CDR3 end; the end is taken from the germline J gene. Germline CDR1 and CDR2: SGHVS and FNYEAQ. With 5 bases removed from V and 5 bases from J, the gap between germline ends came to 15 bases. The CDR3 has 14 amino acids. The table came from immunoSEQ multiplex PCR; TCRdb's copy has only in-frame clones and leaves some out. The repertoire shows about 31,000 clones; the top ten hold approximately 8.1%. All participants had a single incident cervical HPV16 infection, and prevalent HPV16 infections were excluded. Cervical HPV DNA detected by MY09/MY11 PCR, typed by dot-blot. This entry is derived from a study of T cells in women clearing cervical HPV infection. Points from the study as a whole: Repertoire richness, not evenness, was significantly elevated in CIN3+ cases versus controls. Each sample's T-cell count was unknown, possibly confounding richness.

Sequenced input: blood buffy coat. The V and J genes are TRBV7-6 and TRBJ2-5; tentatively, D is TRBD2 (6 bases). The receptor was isolated from a woman aged 18-70 years with a cervical HPV16 infection that either progressed to CIN3+ or cleared (not recorded which). The chain's CDR3 is CASSLKGLAETQYF. CDR3 DNA (partial): TGTGCCAGCAGCCTAAAGGGACTCGCCGAGACC.